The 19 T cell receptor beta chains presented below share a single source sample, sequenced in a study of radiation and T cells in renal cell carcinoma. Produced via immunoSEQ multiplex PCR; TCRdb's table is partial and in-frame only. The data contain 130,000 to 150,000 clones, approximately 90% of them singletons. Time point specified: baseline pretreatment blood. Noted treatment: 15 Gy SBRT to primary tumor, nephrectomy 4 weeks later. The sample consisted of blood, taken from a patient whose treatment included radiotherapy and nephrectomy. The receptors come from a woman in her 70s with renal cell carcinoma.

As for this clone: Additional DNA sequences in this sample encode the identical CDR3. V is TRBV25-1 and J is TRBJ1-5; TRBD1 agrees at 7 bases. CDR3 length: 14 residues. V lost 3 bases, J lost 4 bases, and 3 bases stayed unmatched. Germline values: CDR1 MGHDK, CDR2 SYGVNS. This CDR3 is CASSEPGGNQPQHF. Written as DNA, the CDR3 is TGTGCCAGCAGTGAGCCAGGGGGAAATCAGCCCCAGCATTTT.

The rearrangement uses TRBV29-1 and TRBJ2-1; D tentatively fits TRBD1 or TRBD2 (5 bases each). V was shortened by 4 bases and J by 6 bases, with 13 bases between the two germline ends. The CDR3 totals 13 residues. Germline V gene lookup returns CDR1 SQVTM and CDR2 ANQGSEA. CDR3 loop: CSVVRDLGNEQFF. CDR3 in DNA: TGCAGCGTTGTGAGGGACCTCGGCAATGAGCAGTTCTTC.

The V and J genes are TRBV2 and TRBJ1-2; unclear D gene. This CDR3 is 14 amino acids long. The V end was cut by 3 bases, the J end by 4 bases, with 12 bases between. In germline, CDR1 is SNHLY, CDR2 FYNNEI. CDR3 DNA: TGTGCCAGCAGTGAGACGGTAAGCGGCTATGGCTACACCTTC. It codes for CASSETVSGYGYTF.

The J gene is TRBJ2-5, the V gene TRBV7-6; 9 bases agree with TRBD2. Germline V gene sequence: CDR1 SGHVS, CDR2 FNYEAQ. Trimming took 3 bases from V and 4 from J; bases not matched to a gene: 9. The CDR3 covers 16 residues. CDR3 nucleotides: TGTGCCAGCAGCTTGGGGCATGGTAGCGGGGGAGAGACCCAGTACTTC. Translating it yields CASSLGHGSGGETQYF.

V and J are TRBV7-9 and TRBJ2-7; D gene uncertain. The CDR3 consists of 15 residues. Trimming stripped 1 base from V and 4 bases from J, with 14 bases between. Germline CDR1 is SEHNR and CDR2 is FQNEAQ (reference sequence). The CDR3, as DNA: TGTGCCAGCAGCTTAGGGGTAGGGCCGAATTACGAGCAGTACTTC. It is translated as CASSLGVGPNYEQYF.

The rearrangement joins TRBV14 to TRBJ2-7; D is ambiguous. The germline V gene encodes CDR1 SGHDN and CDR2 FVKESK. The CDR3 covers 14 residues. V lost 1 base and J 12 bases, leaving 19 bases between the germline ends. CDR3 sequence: CASSQASETGAAYF. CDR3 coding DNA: TGTGCCAGCAGCCAAGCTTCAGAGACGGGTGCGGCGTACTTC.

The chain's CDR3 is CASSFGTGPDTQYF. CDR3 sequence (DNA): TGTGCCAGCAGCTTCGGGACAGGGCCAGATACGCAGTATTTT. The chain joins TRBV5-4 to TRBJ2-3; 9 bases agree with TRBD1. This CDR3 is 14 amino acids long. The V gene's germline CDR1 is SGHNT and CDR2 YYREEE (reference sequence). After removal of 2 bases from V and 4 bases from J, the junction contained 2 bases not matched to a gene.

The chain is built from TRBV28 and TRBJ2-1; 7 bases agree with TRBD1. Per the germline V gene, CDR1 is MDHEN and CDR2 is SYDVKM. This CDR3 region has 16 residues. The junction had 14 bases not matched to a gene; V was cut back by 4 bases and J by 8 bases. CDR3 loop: CASSSAGRDSLYEQFF. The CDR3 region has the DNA TGTGCCAGCAGTTCGGCCGGCCGGGACAGCTTGTATGAGCAGTTCTTC. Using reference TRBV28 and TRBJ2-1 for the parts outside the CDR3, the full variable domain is DVKVTQSSRYLVKRTGEKVFLECVQDMDHENMFWYRQDPGLGLRLIYFSYDVKMKEKGDIPEGYSVSREKKERFSLILESASTNQTSMYLCASSSAGRDSLYEQFFGPGTRLTVL.

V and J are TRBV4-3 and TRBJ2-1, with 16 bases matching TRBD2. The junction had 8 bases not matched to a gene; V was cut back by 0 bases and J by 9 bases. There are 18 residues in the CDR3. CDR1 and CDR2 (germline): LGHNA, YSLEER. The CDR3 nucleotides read TGCGCCAGCAGCCAAGATATGGGGACTAGCGGGGGGGTCGGTGAGCAGTTCTTC. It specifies CASSQDMGTSGGVGEQFF.

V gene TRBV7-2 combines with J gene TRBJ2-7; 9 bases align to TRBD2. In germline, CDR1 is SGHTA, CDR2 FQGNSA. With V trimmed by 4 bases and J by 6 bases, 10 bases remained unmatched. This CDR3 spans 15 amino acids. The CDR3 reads CASSSLGGGAIEQYF. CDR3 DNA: TGTGCCAGCAGCTCCCTCGGCGGGGGGGCGATCGAGCAGTACTTC.

CDR3 bases: TGCGCCAGCAGCCAAGATTCGTTGGGGCAGTCGGTGCTCGGCTACACCTTC. As protein: CASSQDSLGQSVLGYTF. V usage is TRBV4-3 and J usage is TRBJ1-2; a possible D gene is TRBD1 (5 bases). Germline assignment: CDR1 LGHNA and CDR2 YSLEER. The CDR3 runs to 17 residues. V was trimmed by 0 bases and J by 8 bases, leaving 22 bases between them.

As DNA, the CDR3 is TGTGCCTGGAGTACTCGACAGGGACTAAGCTACACCTTC. Residues: CAWSTRQGLSYTF. The V call is TRBV30, the J call TRBJ1-2; 7 bases agree with TRBD1. The trim removed 2 bases at V and 9 bases at J, leaving 9 bases unmatched. The CDR3 has 13 residues. CDR1 is GTSNPN and CDR2 is SVGIG in the germline V gene (reference sequence).

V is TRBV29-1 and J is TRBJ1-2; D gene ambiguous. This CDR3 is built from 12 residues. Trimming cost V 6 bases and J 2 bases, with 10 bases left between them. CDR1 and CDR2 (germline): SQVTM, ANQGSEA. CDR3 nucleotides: TGCAGCGTCCAACAGCAAAACTATGGCTACACCTTC. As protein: CSVQQQNYGYTF.

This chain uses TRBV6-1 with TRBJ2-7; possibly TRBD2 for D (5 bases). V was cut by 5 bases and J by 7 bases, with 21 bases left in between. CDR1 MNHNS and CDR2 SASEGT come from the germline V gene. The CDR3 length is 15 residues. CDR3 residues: CASSRQHRAGGEQYF. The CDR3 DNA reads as TGTGCCAGCAGTCGACAACACCGCGCCGGCGGGGAGCAGTACTTC.

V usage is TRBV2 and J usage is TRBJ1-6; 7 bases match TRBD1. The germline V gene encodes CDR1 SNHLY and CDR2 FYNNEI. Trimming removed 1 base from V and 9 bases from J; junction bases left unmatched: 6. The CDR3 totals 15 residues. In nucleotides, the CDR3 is TGTGCCAGCAGTGAAGAGCCAGGGGGTGGTTCACCCCTCCACTTT. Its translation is CASSEEPGGGSPLHF.

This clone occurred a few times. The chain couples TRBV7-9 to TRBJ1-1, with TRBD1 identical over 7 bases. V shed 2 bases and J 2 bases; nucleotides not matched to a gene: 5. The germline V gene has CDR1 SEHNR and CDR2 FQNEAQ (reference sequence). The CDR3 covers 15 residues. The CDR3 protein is CASSLQTGLNTEAFF. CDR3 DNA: TGTGCCAGCAGCTTACAGACAGGGTTAAACACTGAAGCTTTCTTT.

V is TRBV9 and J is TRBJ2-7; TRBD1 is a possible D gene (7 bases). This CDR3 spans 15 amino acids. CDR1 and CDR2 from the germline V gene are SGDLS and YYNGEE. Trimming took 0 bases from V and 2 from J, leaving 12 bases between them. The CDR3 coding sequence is TGTGCCAGCAGCGTAGGGGCAGGGGGGACCTACGAGCAGTACTTC. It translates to CASSVGAGGTYEQYF.

The DNA of the CDR3 is TGTGCCAGCAGTGAAAGCCTCGGGGATACGCAGTATTTT. Protein product: CASSESLGDTQYF. This sequence joins TRBV25-1 and TRBJ2-3; D is unresolved. V gave up 2 bases and J gave up 6 bases, with 9 bases separating them. The CDR3 loop spans 13 amino acids. Germline V lookup: CDR1 MGHDK, CDR2 SYGVNS.

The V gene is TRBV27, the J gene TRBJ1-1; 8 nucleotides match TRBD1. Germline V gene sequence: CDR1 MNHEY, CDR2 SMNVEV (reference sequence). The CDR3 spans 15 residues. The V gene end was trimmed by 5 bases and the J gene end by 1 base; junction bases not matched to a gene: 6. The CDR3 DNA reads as TGTGCCAGCAGTCTTAAGGACAGGGAGAACACTGAAGCTTTCTTT. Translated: CASSLKDRENTEAFF.